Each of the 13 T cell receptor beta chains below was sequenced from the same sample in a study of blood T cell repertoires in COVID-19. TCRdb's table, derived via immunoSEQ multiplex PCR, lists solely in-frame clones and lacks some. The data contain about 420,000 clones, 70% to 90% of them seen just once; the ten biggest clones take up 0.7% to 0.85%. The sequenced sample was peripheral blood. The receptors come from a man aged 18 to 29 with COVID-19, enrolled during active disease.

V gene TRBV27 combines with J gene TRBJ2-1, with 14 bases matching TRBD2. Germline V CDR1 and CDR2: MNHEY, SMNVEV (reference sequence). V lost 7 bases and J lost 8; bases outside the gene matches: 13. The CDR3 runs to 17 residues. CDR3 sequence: CASTEIFPGLAGDEQFF. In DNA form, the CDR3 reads TGTGCCAGCACCGAAATTTTCCCGGGACTAGCGGGAGATGAGCAGTTCTTC.

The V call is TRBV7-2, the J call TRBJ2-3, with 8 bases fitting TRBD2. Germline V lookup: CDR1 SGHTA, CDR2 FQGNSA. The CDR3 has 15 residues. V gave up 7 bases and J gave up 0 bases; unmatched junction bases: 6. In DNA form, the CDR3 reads TGTGCCAGCACCCTTAGCGGGACTAGCACAGATACGCAGTATTTT. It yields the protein CASTLSGTSTDTQYF.

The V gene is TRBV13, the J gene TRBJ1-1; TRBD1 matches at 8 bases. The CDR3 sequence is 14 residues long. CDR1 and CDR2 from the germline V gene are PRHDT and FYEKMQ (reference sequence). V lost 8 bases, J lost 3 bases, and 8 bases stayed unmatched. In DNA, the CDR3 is TGTGCCAGCCGTCGACAGGGGTGGTACACTGAAGCTTTCTTT. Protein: CASRRQGWYTEAFF. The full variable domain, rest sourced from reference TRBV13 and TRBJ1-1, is AAGVIQSPRHLIKEKRETATLKCYPIPRHDTVYWYQQGPGQDPQFLISFYEKMQSDKGSIPDRFSAQQFSDYHSELNMSSLELGDSALYFCASRRQGWYTEAFFGQGTRLTVV.

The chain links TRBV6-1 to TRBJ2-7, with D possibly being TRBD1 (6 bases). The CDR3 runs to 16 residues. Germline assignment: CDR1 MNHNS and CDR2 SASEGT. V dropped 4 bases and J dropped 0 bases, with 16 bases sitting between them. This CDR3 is CASSGGDRLRSYEQYF. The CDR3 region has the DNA TGTGCCAGCAGTGGGGGTGACAGGCTACGCTCCTACGAGCAGTACTTC.

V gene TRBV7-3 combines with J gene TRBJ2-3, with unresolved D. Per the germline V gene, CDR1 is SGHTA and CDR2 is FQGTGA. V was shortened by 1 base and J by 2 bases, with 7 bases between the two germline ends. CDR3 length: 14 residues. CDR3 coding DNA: TGTGCCAGCAGCTTAAATCCTAACACAGATACGCAGTATTTT. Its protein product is CASSLNPNTDTQYF.

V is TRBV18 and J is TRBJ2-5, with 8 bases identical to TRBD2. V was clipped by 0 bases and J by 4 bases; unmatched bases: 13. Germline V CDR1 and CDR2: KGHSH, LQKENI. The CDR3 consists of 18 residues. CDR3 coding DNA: TGTGCCAGCTCACCACCATCGGGCGGGGGGAGAGCCGGAGAGACCCAGTACTTC. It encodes CASSPPSGGGRAGETQYF.

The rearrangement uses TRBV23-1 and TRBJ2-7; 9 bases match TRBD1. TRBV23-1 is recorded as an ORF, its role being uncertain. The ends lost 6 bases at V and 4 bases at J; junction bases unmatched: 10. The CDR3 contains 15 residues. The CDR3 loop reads CASSGRDRVGYEQYF. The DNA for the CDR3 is TGCGCCAGCAGCGGACGGGACAGGGTGGGGTACGAGCAGTACTTC.

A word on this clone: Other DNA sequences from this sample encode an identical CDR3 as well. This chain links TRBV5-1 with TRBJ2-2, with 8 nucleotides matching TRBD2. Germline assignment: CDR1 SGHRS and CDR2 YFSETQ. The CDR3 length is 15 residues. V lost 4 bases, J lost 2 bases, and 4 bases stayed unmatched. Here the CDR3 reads CASSPTSGNTGELFF. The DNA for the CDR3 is TGCGCCAGCAGCCCAACTAGCGGCAACACCGGGGAGCTGTTTTTT.

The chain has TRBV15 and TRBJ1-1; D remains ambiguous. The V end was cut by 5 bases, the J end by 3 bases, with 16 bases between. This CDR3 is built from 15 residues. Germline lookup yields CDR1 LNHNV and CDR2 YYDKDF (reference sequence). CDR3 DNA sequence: TGTGCCACCAGCGGACTACAAGACGGTTACACTGAAGCTTTCTTT. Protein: CATSGLQDGYTEAFF.

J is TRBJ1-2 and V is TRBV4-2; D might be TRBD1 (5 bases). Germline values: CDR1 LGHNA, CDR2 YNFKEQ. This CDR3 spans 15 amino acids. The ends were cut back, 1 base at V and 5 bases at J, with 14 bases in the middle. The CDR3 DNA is TGTGCCAGCAGCCAAGGACCGGGGGAGGTATATGGCTACACCTTC. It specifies CASSQGPGEVYGYTF.

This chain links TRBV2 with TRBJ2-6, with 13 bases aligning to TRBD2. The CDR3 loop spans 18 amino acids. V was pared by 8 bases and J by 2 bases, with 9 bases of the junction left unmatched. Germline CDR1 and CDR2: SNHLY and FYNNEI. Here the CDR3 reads CASGAPGLAGTGANVLTF. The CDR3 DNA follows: TGTGCCAGCGGAGCCCCGGGACTAGCGGGGACTGGGGCCAACGTCCTGACTTTC. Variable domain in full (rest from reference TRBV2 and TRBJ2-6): EPEVTQTPSHQVTQMGQEVILRCVPISNHLYFYWYRQILGQKVEFLVSFYNNEISEKSEIFDDQFSVERPDGSNFTLKIRSTKLEDSAMYFCASGAPGLAGTGANVLTFGAGSRLTVL.

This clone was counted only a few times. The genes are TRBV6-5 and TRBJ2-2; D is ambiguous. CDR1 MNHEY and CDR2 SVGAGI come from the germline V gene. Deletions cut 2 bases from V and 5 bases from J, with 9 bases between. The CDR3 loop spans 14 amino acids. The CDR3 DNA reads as TGTGCCAGCAGTTACCTCCCTAGGACCGGGGAGCTGTTTTTT. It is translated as CASSYLPRTGELFF.

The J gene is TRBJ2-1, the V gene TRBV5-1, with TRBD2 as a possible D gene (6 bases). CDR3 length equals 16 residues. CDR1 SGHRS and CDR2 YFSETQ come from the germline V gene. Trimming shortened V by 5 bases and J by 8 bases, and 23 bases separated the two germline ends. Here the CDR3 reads CASSQEGARHMDEQFF. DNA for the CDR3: TGCGCCAGCAGTCAGGAGGGCGCCCGGCACATGGATGAGCAGTTCTTC.